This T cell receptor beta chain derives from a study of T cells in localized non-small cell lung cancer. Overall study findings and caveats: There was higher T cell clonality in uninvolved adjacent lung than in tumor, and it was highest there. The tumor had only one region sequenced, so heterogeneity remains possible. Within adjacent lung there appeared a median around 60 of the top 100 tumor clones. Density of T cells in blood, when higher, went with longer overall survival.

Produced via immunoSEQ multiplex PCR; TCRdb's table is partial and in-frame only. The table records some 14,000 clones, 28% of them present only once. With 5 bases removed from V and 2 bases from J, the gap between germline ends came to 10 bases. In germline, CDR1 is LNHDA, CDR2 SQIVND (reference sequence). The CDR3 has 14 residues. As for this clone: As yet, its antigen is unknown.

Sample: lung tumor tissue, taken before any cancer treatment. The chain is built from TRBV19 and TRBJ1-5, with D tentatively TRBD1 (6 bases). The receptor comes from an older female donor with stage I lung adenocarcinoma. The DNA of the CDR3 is TGTGCCAGTAGTCTCGCAGGGGGCAATCAGCCCCAGCATTTT. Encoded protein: CASSLAGGNQPQHF.